Each of the 11 T cell receptor beta chains below was sequenced from the same sample in a study of post-analysis software for immune sequencing data (dated by TCRdb to the mid-2010s). What the study reported, not specific to this receptor: Significantly higher frequencies in patients than in controls were found for about 5 TRBV segments, including TRBV5-6, TRBV5-1 and TRBV20-1.

Which antigens these TCRs recognize remains unknown. The receptor library was made with PCR. The instrument was an Illumina HiSeq 2500. To reduce PCR and sequencing biases, unique molecular identifiers were built into the TCR beta cDNA libraries. TCRdb reanalyzed the raw reads on its own, using fastp at Q25 for trimming and MiXCR for clone calling, and kept in-frame beta chains. A single entry per CDR3 protein holds the most common genes and DNA from its merged rows. The sample profile shows about 800,000 distinct CDR3 sequences; 30% of them were found once. Approximately 0.6% of the sample is in the top ten clones. Sample: blood. These receptor sequences come from a girl aged 5-17 years with multiple sclerosis.

This clonotype was found a few times. This rearrangement joins TRBV2 to TRBJ1-5, with D possibly matching TRBD1 (6 bases). Looked up from germline, CDR1 is SNHLY and CDR2 is FYNNEI. V lost 6 bases to trimming and J lost 5 bases, with 11 bases between them. The CDR3 is 13 residues long. CDR3 amino acids: CASRRTADQPQHF. CDR3 in DNA: TGTGCCAGCAGGAGGACAGCGGATCAGCCCCAGCATTTT.

The chain carries TRBV29-1 and TRBJ2-7, with D perhaps matching TRBD2 (6 bases). Per germline, CDR1 SQVTM and CDR2 ANQGSEA. This CDR3 contains 15 residues. V dropped 6 bases and J dropped 7 bases, with 25 bases sitting between them. CDR3 in amino acids: CSVRPGRGILVEQYF. In nucleotides, the CDR3 is TGCAGCGTCCGCCCCGGGCGGGGTATTTTAGTGGAGCAGTACTTC.

J is TRBJ2-5 and V is TRBV5-1, with 7 bases that match TRBD2. The closer fit of TRBJ2-1 to the DNA end suggests the J call may be wrong. The CDR3 sequence is 14 residues long. In germline, CDR1 is SGHRS, CDR2 YFSETQ. The DNA for the CDR3 is TGCGCCAGCAGCAAAGGGACTACTCAAGAGACCCAGTTCTTC. Amino acid sequence: CASSKGTTQETQFF.

The chain recombines TRBV5-1 with TRBJ1-2; D gene unclear. The CDR3 is 14 residues long. The germline V and J ends were trimmed by 4 bases and 3 bases, with 13 bases remaining between them. CDR1 SGHRS and CDR2 YFSETQ come from the germline V gene. This CDR3 reads CASSVAVGDYGYTF. CDR3 DNA sequence: TGCGCCAGCAGCGTGGCCGTCGGGGACTATGGCTACACCTTC.

This clonotype was detected ten times or more. The chain has TRBV9 and TRBJ1-2; D possibly corresponds to TRBD1 (5 bases). CDR3 length equals 14 residues. Trimming took 4 bases from V and 4 from J, leaving 14 bases between them. Germline V gene data show CDR1 as SGDLS and CDR2 as YYNGEE. The DNA of the CDR3 is TGTGCCAGCAGCCCAGGTGGGGCGGGCTATGGCTACACCTTC. Its translation: CASSPGGAGYGYTF. The full variable domain, its missing parts supplied by reference TRBV9 and TRBJ1-2, is DSGVTQTPKHLITATGQRVTLRCSPRSGDLSVYWYQQSLDQGLQFLIQYYNGEERAKGNILERFSAQQFPDLHSELNLSSLELGDSALYFCASSPGGAGYGYTFGSGTRLTVV.

In this sample, this clonotype turned up a few times. The chain combines TRBV5-4 with TRBJ2-7; a possible D gene is TRBD2 (7 bases). Trimming took off 0 bases at V and 6 bases at J, with 19 bases between the two ends. From germline, CDR1 is SGHNT and CDR2 YYREEE (reference sequence). The CDR3 extends over 16 amino acids. The CDR3 DNA sequence: TGTGCCAGCAGCTTGGAAACTAGCAGGGGACTATCCGAGCAGTACTTC. Residues: CASSLETSRGLSEQYF.

This clonotype has ten or more counts. The J gene is TRBJ2-1, the V gene TRBV29-1; a weak D match, TRBD1 (6 bases). V gave up 5 bases and J gave up 0 bases, with 20 bases separating them. CDR3 length equals 17 residues. Germline-derived CDR1 and CDR2 are SQVTM and ANQGSEA. CDR3: CSVKGVAGHVSYNEQFF. The CDR3 DNA sequence: TGCAGCGTTAAGGGGGTTGCCGGGCATGTCTCCTACAATGAGCAGTTCTTC.

Concerning this clonotype: A much bigger clone sits one base away, suggesting this may be a read error. J is TRBJ2-3 and V is TRBV27; D may be TRBD2 (7 bases). Looked up from germline, CDR1 is MNHEY and CDR2 is SMNVEV (reference sequence). CDR3 length: 16 residues. This chain's CDR3 is CASGPSGFRGGDAQYF. DNA for the CDR3: TGTGCCAGCGGGCCTAGCGGTTTTAGAGGGGGAGATGCGCAGTATTTT.

This clonotype has a handful of counts. The chain employs TRBV10-3 and TRBJ2-5; possible D gene TRBD2, 7 bases. CDR3 size: 15 residues. V shed 8 bases and J shed 2 bases, with 18 bases lying between them. Germline CDR1 is ENHRY and CDR2 is SYGVKD. CDR3 sequence reads: CAIRPGGAGQETQYF. The CDR3 coding sequence is TGTGCCATCCGGCCGGGGGGCGCGGGGCAAGAGACCCAGTACTTC.

The table lists this clonotype with a few counts. The chain links TRBV21-1 to TRBJ2-2. TRBV21-1 counts as a pseudogene. The CDR3 has 22 residues. The CDR3, as DNA: TGTGCCAGCAGCACAATGAAAATAAAAGCTATTCTTAATGCAGGTAGCACCGGGGAGCTGTTTTTT. It yields the protein CASSTMKIKAILNAGSTGELFF.

About this clonotype itself: One end of the junction fails to match germline, which may point to a read error. The J gene is TRBJ2-1, the V gene TRBV15; D is possibly TRBD1 (7 bases). Germline V gene data show CDR1 as LNHNV and CDR2 as YYDKDF (reference sequence). The CDR3 has 15 amino acids. CDR3 region: CAASRTGDFYNEQFF. Here the CDR3 DNA reads TGTGCCGCCAGCAGAACAGGGGACTTCTACAATGAGCAGTTCTTC.